This T cell receptor beta chain appears in the sequencing data of a study of cytomegalovirus exposure and HLA in healthy donors. Looking at the study overall: The roughly 670 first-cohort repertoires and the roughly 130 validation repertoires shared the same platform, a later analysis reported.

The donors were part of the validation cohort, which consisted of about 120 subjects and was separate from the first cohort of 600 to 850 subjects. Overall study results and limits: The study recorded 160 or so TCR beta chains that were cytomegalovirus-associated. The classifier reportedly diagnosed cytomegalovirus status with high specificity and sensitivity.

Germline lookup yields CDR1 SGHTA and CDR2 FQGNSA. The CDR3 spans 14 residues. Trimming cost V 6 bases and J 4 bases, with 15 bases left between them. The method was immunoSEQ multiplex PCR; TCRdb's version includes in-frame clones alone and lacks a portion of them. The sample consists of approximately 150,000 clones, 80% to 90% of them appearing once. As for this clone: Its target is unknown.

This sequence was found in a man younger than 30 in good health and CMV-seropositive. The J gene is TRBJ1-2, the V gene TRBV7-2, with D possibly being TRBD1 (6 bases). The sample taken for sequencing was PBMCs. The CDR3 nucleotides are TGTGCCAGCAGTCCGGACAGAAATCTCTATGGCTACACCTTC. Translation: CASSPDRNLYGYTF. Full variable domain (remainder filled in from reference TRBV7-2 and TRBJ1-2): GAGVSQSPSNKVTEKGKDVELRCDPISGHTALYWYRQSLGQGLEFLIYFQGNSAPDKSGLPSDRFSAERTGGSVSTLTIQRTQQEDSAVYLCASSPDRNLYGYTFGSGTRLTVV.